The sequence of this T cell receptor beta chain was determined in a study of cytomegalovirus exposure and HLA in healthy donors. The PCR was carried out with 60 Vbeta primers and 13 Jbeta primers. The repertoire was sequenced with immunoSEQ multiplex PCR; TCRdb's copy has only in-frame clones and lacks some. The table lists roughly 100,000 clones, 76% of them singletons, with roughly 4.9% in the top ten. Concerning this clone: What it binds is not known. A junction end diverges from the germline sequence, so it may reflect a read error.

This CDR3 contains 15 residues. Germline V gene sequence: CDR1 MNHNY, CDR2 SVGAGI (reference sequence). Regarding the study as a whole: In a later analysis, the majority of CMV-associated beta chains seemingly showed HLA restriction. A later analysis linked a missense variant in DCLRE1C to the trimming of TCR beta V and J genes.

The clonotype was recovered from a woman aged 18-35 years in good health and CMV-seropositive. Sequencing was performed on PBMCs. The chain employs TRBV6-6 and TRBJ2-4, with 7 nucleotides matching TRBD1. DNA of the CDR3: TGTGCCAGCAGTTACCAGGGGGAGACCAAAAACATTAAGTACTTC. Its translation is CASSYQGETKNIKYF.